This paragraph reports one T cell receptor (beta chain). The V end lost 1 base, the J end lost 0 bases, and 14 bases lay between the germline ends. The CDR3 covers 16 residues. CDR1 and CDR2 (germline): DFQATT, SNEGSKA (reference sequence). The data stem from a study of CD8+CD57+ T cells in acquired aplastic anemia. Genomic DNA served as template for TCR beta VDJ and CDR3 profiling. MiXCR, run by TCRdb on the reads, gives a single entry per CDR3 protein. The sample gives roughly 170,000 distinct CDR3 sequences, around 50% of which show up once; 10% to 15% is in the top ten. By flow cytometry, patients selected for sequencing had shown an expansion of CD8+CD57+ cells.

The source of this sequence is a human donor with aplastic anemia. What was sequenced was sorted CD4+, CD8+, or CD8+CD57+ T cells (not recorded which) from PBMCs. The chain joins TRBV20-1 to TRBJ2-3, with a tentative D call TRBD1 (6 bases). DNA for the CDR3: TGCAGTGCTAGAGCGGGGCAGGGGTCCAGCACAGATACGCAGTATTTT. Its protein product is CSARAGQGSSTDTQYF.